Below, one TCR beta chain is given with its context. Its antigen remains undetermined. Nothing much larger sits one base from this clone, and base qualities are not available. Amplification of full-length TCR variable regions was done by 5' RACE PCR using constant-region reverse primers, and this step was followed by semi-nested PCR with Nested Universal Primer A. The ReliaPrep RNA Cell Miniprep System was used to extract total RNA, which was then reverse transcribed into 5'RACE-ready cDNA with the SMARTer RACE 5'/3' Kit. Multiplex adaptors were used to barcode the full-length TCR alpha and beta libraries, which were then sequenced on an Illumina MiSeq. The source study handled its data this way. For each of nine subset-tissue groups, sequencing data from the five patients were pooled, and the groups were compared by unsupervised clustering of TCR gene usage. Repertoire similarity was calculated with the Morisita-Horn index, weighting shared sequences by their contribution to each repertoire. The public reads were quality trimmed at Q25 with fastp and then assembled into clones with MiXCR by TCRdb, keeping productive beta chains. Rows with one shared CDR3 protein collapse into an entry with the most common genes and DNA. The V and J calls were not made by the authors but by TCRdb's processing. Present in this sample are approximately 50,000 distinct CDR3 sequences, around 21% of which were seen just once. The ten largest clonotypes hold 3% to 4% of the sample.

Cells that were CD4+CD25+CD127-/low were the ones isolated as Tregs. Tregs, naive and memory CD4+ T cells from tumor, blood and ipsilateral draining lymph nodes of five breast cancer patients underwent full-length TCR alpha and beta sequencing. Tumor tissue and lymph nodes from ipsilateral axillary dissection were perfused with PBS, minced and digested with collagenase I and hyaluronidase. FACS confirmed that the sorted cell populations were more than 90% pure. This record belongs to a study (dated by TCRdb to between 2014 and 2016). About the study as a whole: The study tested whether tumor-infiltrating Tregs in breast cancer are recruited from blood Tregs or converted in situ from other CD4+ T cell subsets. Here is what the overall study found, with its caveats: The greatest overlap of tumor-infiltrating Treg TCR alpha and beta sequences was with tumor naive CD4+ T cells, followed next by blood naive CD4+ T cells. Tumor memory CD4+ T cell TCR gene usage was found to cluster with blood and lymph node memory CD4+ cells and with lymph node naive CD4+ cells. Rather than covering whole repertoires, validation in the larger cohort was restricted to a single TCR beta V-J rearrangement.

Deletion took 3 bases off V and 6 bases off J, with a span of 18 bases between the germline ends. The CDR3 contains 14 residues, cysteine and phenylalanine counted. Only the CDR3 portion is preserved as DNA: 42 bases, with reading frame beginning at the first base. CDR1 is given as DFQATT and CDR2 as SNEGSKA, both from the germline V gene (reference sequence). The receptor's source is a female donor with breast cancer. The chain is assembled from TRBV20-1 and TRBJ2-7; TRBD2 is a possible D gene, resting on 6 matching bases. Sequencing used tumor-infiltrating Tregs sorted from the breast tumor. The CDR3 reads as follows: CSASGGSRSPEQYF. The DNA sequence reads TGCAGTGCTAGCGGGGGTAGCAGGAGCCCCGAGCAGTACTTC.